The clone carrying this T cell receptor (beta chain) occurred many times. The entry originates in a study of CD8 T cells in ankylosing spondylitis. Germline lookup yields CDR1 SGHTA and CDR2 FQGNSA. V lost 0 bases, J lost 8 bases, and 8 bases stayed unmatched. The CDR3 has 16 residues. TCRdb reprocessed the 5' RACE reads with MiXCR, giving one entry per CDR3 protein. The repertoire holds approximately 140,000 distinct CDR3 sequences, with roughly 8.8% as singletons. The rearrangement joins TRBV7-2 to TRBJ2-1, with 9 nucleotides matching TRBD1. This clonotype was obtained from a male donor with ankylosing spondylitis or in good health (not recorded which). The sequenced sample consisted of blood, either unsorted or a sorted T cell fraction (not recorded which). The CDR3 bases are TGTGCCAGCAGCTTAGCCGGGACAGGGTTTTATGATGAGCAGTTCTTC. Its protein product is CASSLAGTGFYDEQFF.